This T cell receptor beta chain originates from a study of Graves' ophthalmopathy and Graves' hyperthyroidism. General study results and limits: A 13-signature model separated ophthalmopathy from stable hyperthyroidism, reaching approximately 88% sensitivity and about 81% specificity cross-validated. Detection in blood was also observed for most expanded thyroid clonotypes above 0.001 frequency.

Turning to this clonotype: Its specificity is not known.

V was cut by 5 bases and J by 1 base, with 11 bases left in between. Germline CDR1 ENHRY, CDR2 SYGVKD. The CDR3 is 14 residues long. Patients were left out if they had other autoimmune diseases, uncontrolled infections, pregnancy or lactation. PBMCs stemmed from around 10 ml of fresh peripheral blood. The authors amplified TCR beta CDR3 regions from RNA transcripts. Scientists carried out first-round RT-PCR using HTBI primers and then a second-round multiplex PCR. MiXCR, run by TCRdb on the multiplex PCR reads, gives a single entry per CDR3 protein. The data show about 740,000 distinct CDR3 sequences, 40% seen once.

This chain links TRBV10-3 with TRBJ1-1; possibly TRBD1 for D (5 bases). Material for sequencing was peripheral blood. The receptor comes from an adult man with Graves' ophthalmopathy. CDR3 residues: CAISQQATNTEAFF. CDR3 sequence (DNA): TGTGCCATCAGTCAACAGGCTACGAACACTGAAGCTTTCTTT.